This T cell receptor (beta chain) was observed in a study of blood T cell repertoires in COVID-19. Germline V gene sequence: CDR1 MGHRA, CDR2 YSYEKL. V lost 2 bases to trimming and J lost 2 bases; unmatched junction nucleotides: 5. The CDR3 covers 17 residues. Repertoires were generated with immunoSEQ multiplex PCR, while TCRdb's copy carries only in-frame clones and drops some. Here the sample spans some 86,000 clones, roughly 83% being singletons. This rearrangement joins TRBV4-1 to TRBJ2-1; TRBD2 aligns across 11 bases. Sequencing used peripheral blood. This sequence was found in a woman of 80 years or more with active or convalescent COVID-19. The chain's CDR3 is CASSQTGLAGTYNEQFF. The CDR3 DNA is TGCGCCAGCAGCCAAACAGGACTAGCGGGTACCTACAATGAGCAGTTCTTC.